The entry below describes one T cell receptor beta chain. The PCR had 60 Vbeta and 13 Jbeta primers. The data were produced by immunoSEQ multiplex PCR, yet TCRdb's version contains in-frame clones alone and is incomplete. This table has about 93,000 clones, roughly 60% appearing once. The data belong to a study of cytomegalovirus exposure and HLA in healthy donors. The J segment lost 6 bases and the V segment lost 5 bases, leaving 9 bases of the junction unmatched. The germline V gene encodes CDR1 SQVTM and CDR2 ANQGSEA. The CDR3 has 14 residues. Sequenced input: PBMCs. The chain employs TRBV29-1 and TRBJ2-1; 8 nucleotides align to TRBD2. The receptor comes from a boy aged 5-17 years in good health and CMV-seropositive. Here the CDR3 DNA reads TGCAGCGTTATTGGAAGCGGGAGAGGCAATGAGCAGTTCTTC. Its translation is CSVIGSGRGNEQFF.